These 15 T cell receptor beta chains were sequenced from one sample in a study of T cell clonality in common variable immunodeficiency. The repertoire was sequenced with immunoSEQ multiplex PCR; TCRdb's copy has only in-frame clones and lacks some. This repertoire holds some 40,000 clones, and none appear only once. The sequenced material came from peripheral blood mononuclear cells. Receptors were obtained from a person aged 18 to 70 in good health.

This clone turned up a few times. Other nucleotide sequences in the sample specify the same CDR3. The CDR3 sequence: CASSPPLVGERYNEQFF. The sequenced CDR3 bases are TGTGCCAGCTCCCCCCCTTTAGTCGGGGAGCGATACAATGAG. The chain joins TRBV18 to TRBJ2-1; weak D call: TRBD2 (5 bases). The read stops 3 residues short of the end of the CDR3; the missing end is completed from the germline J gene. CDR3 length: 17 amino acids. Deletions cut 6 bases from V and 4 bases from J, with 22 bases between. The germline V gene has CDR1 KGHSH and CDR2 LQKENI.

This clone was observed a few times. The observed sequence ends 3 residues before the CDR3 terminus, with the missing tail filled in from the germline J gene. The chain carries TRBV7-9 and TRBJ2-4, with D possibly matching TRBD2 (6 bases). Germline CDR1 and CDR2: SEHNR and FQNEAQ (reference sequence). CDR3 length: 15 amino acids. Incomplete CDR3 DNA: TGTGCCAGCAGCTTAGCGAACATCAGGGTGCGGGGT. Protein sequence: CASSLANIRVRG. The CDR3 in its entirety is CASSLANIRVRGQYF.

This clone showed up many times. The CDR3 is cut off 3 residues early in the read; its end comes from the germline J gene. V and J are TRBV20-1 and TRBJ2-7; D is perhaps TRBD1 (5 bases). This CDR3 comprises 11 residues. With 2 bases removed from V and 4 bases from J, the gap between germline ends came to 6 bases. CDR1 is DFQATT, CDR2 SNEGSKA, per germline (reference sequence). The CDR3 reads CSARQGYEQYF. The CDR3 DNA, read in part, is TGCAGTGCTAGACAGGGATACGAG.

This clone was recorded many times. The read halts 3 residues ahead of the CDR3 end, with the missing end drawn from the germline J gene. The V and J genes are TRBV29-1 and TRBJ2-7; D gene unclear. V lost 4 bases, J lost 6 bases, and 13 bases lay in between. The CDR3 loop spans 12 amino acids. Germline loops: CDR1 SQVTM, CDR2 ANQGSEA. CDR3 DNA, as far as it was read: TGCAGCGTTGTCCAGGTGTATGGCGAG. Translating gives CSVVQVYGE. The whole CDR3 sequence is CSVVQVYGEQYF.

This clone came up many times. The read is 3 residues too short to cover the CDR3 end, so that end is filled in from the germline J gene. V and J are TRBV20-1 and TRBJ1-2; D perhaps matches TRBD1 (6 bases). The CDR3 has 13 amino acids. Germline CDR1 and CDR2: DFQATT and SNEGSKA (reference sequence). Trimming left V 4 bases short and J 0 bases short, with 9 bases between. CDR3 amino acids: CSAKGDSNYGYTF. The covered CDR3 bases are TGCAGTGCTAAGGGGGATTCTAACTATGGC.

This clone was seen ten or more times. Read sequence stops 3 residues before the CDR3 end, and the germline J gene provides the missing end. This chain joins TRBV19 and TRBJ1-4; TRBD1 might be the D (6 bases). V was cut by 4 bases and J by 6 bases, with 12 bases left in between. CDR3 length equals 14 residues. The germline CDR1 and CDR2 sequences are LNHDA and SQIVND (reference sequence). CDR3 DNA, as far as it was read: TGTGCCAGTAGTACAGGGGTTTGGGATGAAAAA. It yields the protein CASSTGVWDEK. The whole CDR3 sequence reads CASSTGVWDEKLFF.

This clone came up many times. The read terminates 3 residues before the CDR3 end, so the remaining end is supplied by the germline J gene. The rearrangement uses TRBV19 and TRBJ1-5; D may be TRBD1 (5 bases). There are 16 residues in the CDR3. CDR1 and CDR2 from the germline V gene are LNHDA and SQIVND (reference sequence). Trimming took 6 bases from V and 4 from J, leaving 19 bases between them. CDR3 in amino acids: CASRAQGEGNNQPQHF. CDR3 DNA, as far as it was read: TGTGCCAGTAGGGCCCAGGGTGAGGGTAATAATCAGCCC.

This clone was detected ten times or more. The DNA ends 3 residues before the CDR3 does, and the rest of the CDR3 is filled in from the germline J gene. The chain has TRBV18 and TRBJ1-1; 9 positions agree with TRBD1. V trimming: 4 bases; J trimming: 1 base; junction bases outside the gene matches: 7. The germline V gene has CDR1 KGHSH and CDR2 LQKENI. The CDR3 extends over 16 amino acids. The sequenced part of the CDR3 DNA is TGTGCCAGCTCACGAGGACAGGGGCGTGGGAACACTGAA. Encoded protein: CASSRGQGRGNTE. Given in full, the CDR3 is CASSRGQGRGNTEAFF.

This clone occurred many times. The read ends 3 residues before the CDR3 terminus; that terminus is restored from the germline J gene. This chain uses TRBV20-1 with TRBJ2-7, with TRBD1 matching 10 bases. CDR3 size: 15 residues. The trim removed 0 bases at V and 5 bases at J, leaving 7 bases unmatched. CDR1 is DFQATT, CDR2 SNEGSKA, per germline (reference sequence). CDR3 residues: CSARDRDRGFDEQYF. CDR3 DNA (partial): TGCAGTGCTAGAGATCGGGACAGGGGTTTCGACGAG.

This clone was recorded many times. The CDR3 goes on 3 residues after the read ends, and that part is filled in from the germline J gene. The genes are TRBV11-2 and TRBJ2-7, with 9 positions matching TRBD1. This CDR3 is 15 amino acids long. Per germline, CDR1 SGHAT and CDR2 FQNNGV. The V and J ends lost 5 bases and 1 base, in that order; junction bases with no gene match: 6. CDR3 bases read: TGTGCCAGCAGCCCCGGGACAGGGAAATCCTACGAG. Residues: CASSPGTGKSYE. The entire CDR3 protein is CASSPGTGKSYEQYF.

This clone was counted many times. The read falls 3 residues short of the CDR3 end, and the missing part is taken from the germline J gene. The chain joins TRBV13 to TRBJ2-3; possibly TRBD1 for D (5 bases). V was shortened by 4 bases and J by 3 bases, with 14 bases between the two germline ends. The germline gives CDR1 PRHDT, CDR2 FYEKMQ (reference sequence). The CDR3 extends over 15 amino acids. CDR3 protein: CASSSRDSNTDTQYF. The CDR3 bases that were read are TGTGCCAGCAGCTCCCGAGACAGCAATACAGATACG.

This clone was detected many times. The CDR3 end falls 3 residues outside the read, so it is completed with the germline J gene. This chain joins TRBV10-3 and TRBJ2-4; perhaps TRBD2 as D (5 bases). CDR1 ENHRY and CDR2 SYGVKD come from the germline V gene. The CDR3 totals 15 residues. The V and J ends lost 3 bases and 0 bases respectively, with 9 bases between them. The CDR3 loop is CAISERGLAKNIQYF. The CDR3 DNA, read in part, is TGTGCCATCAGTGAAAGAGGGCTAGCCAAAAACATT.

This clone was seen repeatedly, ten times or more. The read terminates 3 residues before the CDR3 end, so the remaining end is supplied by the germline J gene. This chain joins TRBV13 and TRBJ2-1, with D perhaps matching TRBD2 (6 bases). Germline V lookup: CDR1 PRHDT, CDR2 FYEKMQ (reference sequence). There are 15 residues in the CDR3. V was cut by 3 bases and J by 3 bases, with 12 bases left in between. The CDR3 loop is CASSLWRGGYNEQFF. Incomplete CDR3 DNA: TGTGCCAGCAGCTTGTGGCGGGGCGGCTACAATGAG. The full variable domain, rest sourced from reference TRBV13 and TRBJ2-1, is AAGVIQSPRHLIKEKRETATLKCYPIPRHDTVYWYQQGPGQDPQFLISFYEKMQSDKGSIPDRFSAQQFSDYHSELNMSSLELGDSALYFCASSLWRGGYNEQFFGPGTRLTVL.

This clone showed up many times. The CDR3 DNA, read in part, is TGTGCCAGCAGTGAAGAGGGACTAGCGAATTATTCCTACGAG. This translates into CASSEEGLANYSYE. The whole CDR3 protein reads CASSEEGLANYSYEQYF. The chain employs TRBV6-1 and TRBJ2-7; 10 positions agree with TRBD2. The CDR3 is cut off 3 residues early in the read; its end comes from the germline J gene. Looked up from germline, CDR1 is MNHNS and CDR2 is SASEGT. Losses at the gene ends were 1 base for V and 1 base for J; bases not matched to a gene: 7. The CDR3 contains 17 residues.

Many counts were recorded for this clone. CDR3 DNA (partial): TGTGCCAGCAGCGCACCACCCCGGACAGGGGGGTACAATGAG. Translated, it gives CASSAPPRTGGYNE. The whole CDR3 is CASSAPPRTGGYNEQFF. The chain uses TRBV12-3 or TRBV12-4 and TRBJ2-1, with TRBD1 identical over 10 bases. Read coverage stops 3 residues before the CDR3 terminus; the germline J gene supplies the remainder. This CDR3 comprises 17 residues. The junction had 12 bases not matched to a gene; V was cut back by 6 bases and J by 4 bases.